This T cell receptor beta chain was obtained from a study of cytomegalovirus exposure and HLA in healthy donors. Overall study findings and caveats: The authors enumerated under 200 TCR beta chains as linked to cytomegalovirus. An analysis done earlier found most TCR beta V segments productive about 87% or about 30% of the time.

A remark on this clone: Its target is not known.

The PCR was carried out with 60 Vbeta primers and 13 Jbeta primers. Some clones are missing from TCRdb's copy, which holds only in-frame ones; the method was immunoSEQ multiplex PCR. The table has about 190,000 clones, about 84% seen once; the top ten hold around 3.9%. With V trimmed by 4 bases and J by 2 bases, 7 bases remained unmatched. CDR3 length: 15 residues. Germline-derived CDR1 and CDR2 are MDHEN and SYDVKM. The chain employs TRBV28 and TRBJ2-7; 8 positions match TRBD1. The specimen was PBMCs. The TCR originated in a man aged 45-60 years in good health and CMV-seronegative. The CDR3 spells CASSSPGQAAYEQYF. The CDR3 DNA reads as TGTGCCAGCAGTTCTCCGGGACAGGCCGCCTACGAGCAGTACTTC.